This T cell receptor beta chain was found in a study of control samples from healthy donors and cancer patients. This table comes from immunoSEQ multiplex PCR, and its TCRdb copy is limited to in-frame clones, with some not included. The sample shows some 160,000 clones, approximately 91% of them seen only once. In germline, CDR1 is SSHAT, CDR2 FNYEAQ (reference sequence). The CDR3 length is 16 residues. A remark on this clone: One end of the junction is discordant with germline, which a read error may explain.

Sequencing was done on a sample of blood. This chain connects TRBV7-7 to TRBJ2-3, with TRBD2 matching over 14 bases. The sequence came from a man aged 25-45 years in good health. The CDR3 region is CASSPGLAGGTDTQYF. CDR3 nucleotides: TGTGCTAGCAGCCCGGGACTAGCGGGGGGCACAGATACGCAGTATTTT.